The 3 T cell receptor beta chains presented below share a single source sample, sequenced in a study of beta chain features in type 1 diabetes. Study-level findings and limits: Moderate but significant shortening of TCRB CDR3s was recorded in all four CD4+ subsets from Type 1 diabetes patients.

The antigens these receptors bind are not known. The sequenced template was cDNA made from the entire isolated RNA. Clones were read by immunoSEQ multiplex PCR, and TCRdb kept only the in-frame ones, dropping some. The sample holds about 15,000 clones; approximately 68% are singletons and the top ten take about 2.6%. The sample was Tregs from blood. Receptor source: a man younger than 40 with type 1 diabetes.

The rearrangement joins TRBV5-1 to TRBJ2-1; no clear D. Trimming removed 0 bases at V and 0 bases at J, with 7 bases between. The CDR3 totals 15 residues. CDR1 SGHRS and CDR2 YFSETQ come from the germline V gene. Here the CDR3 reads CASSLGGNSYNEQFF. The DNA of the CDR3 is TGCGCCAGCAGCTTGGGTGGCAACTCCTACAATGAGCAGTTCTTC. The whole variable domain, remainder taken from reference TRBV5-1 and TRBJ2-1, is KAGVTQTPRYLIKTRGQQVTLSCSPISGHRSVSWYQQTPGQGLQFLFEYFSETQRNKGNFPGRFSGRQFSNSRSEMNVSTLELGDSALYLCASSLGGNSYNEQFFGPGTRLTVL.

V gene TRBV2 combines with J gene TRBJ1-5; possibly TRBD1 for D (5 bases). The CDR3 loop spans 14 amino acids. Germline assignment: CDR1 SNHLY and CDR2 FYNNEI. Trimming removed 4 bases from V and 7 bases from J, with 14 bases in between. The CDR3 protein is CASSGGAGFQPQHF. CDR3 DNA sequence: TGTGCCAGCAGTGGAGGGGCGGGGTTCCAGCCCCAGCATTTT. Based on the CDR3 plus reference TRBV2 and TRBJ1-5, the full variable domain is EPEVTQTPSHQVTQMGQEVILRCVPISNHLYFYWYRQILGQKVEFLVSFYNNEISEKSEIFDDQFSVERPDGSNFTLKIRSTKLEDSAMYFCASSGGAGFQPQHFGDGTRLSIL.

To note about this clone: The sample carries other DNA sequences with the same CDR3. V and J are TRBV7-2 and TRBJ1-1; 10 nucleotides line up with TRBD1. The length of the CDR3 is 17 residues. The V gene end was trimmed by 1 base and the J gene end by 5 bases; junction bases not matched to a gene: 10. CDR1 is SGHTA and CDR2 is FQGNSA in the germline V gene. The CDR3 DNA follows: TGTGCCAGCAGCTTAGAGAAGACAGGGGGCGCTCGAACTGAAGCTTTCTTT. Its translation is CASSLEKTGGARTEAFF.